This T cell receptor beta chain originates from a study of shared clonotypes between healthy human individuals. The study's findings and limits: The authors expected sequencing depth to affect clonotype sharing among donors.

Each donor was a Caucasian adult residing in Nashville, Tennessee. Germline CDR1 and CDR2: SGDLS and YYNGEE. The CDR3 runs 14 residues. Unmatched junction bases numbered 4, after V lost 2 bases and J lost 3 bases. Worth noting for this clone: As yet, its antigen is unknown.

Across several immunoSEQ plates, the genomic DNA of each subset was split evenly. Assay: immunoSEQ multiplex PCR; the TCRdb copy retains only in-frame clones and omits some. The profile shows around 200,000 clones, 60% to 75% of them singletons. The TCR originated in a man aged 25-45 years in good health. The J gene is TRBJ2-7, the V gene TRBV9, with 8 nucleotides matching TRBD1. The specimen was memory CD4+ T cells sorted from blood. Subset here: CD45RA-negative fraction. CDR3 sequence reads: CASSVQGAGYEQYF. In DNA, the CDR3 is TGTGCCAGCAGCGTGCAGGGGGCTGGCTACGAGCAGTACTTC.